These T cell receptor beta chains were read from a single sample in a study of blood T cell repertoires in COVID-19. The repertoire was sequenced with immunoSEQ multiplex PCR; TCRdb's copy has only in-frame clones and lacks some. The data contain 200,000 to 300,000 clones, roughly 84% of them singletons. The sample taken for sequencing was peripheral blood. The receptors were gathered from a human donor in a cohort sampled during active COVID-19. The CDR3 runs from the conserved cysteine through the conserved F or W. A D gene is named only where the DNA matches it firmly. Clone size is shown for a subset of rows, as once, few, many or a class of expanded clone.

size	V	D	J	CDR3	DNA
NA	TRBV27	NA	TRBJ2-5	CASRPGHSNPQETQYF	TGTGCCAGCAGACCGGGACATTCGAATCCCCAAGAGACCCAGTACTTC
once	TRBV2	TRBD2	TRBJ2-1	CASSGLAAYNEQFF	TGTGCCAGCAGTGGACTAGCGGCCTACAATGAGCAGTTCTTC
NA	TRBV27	NA	TRBJ1-5	CASSAGQGIRQPQHF	TGTGCCAGCAGTGCGGGGCAGGGTATCCGTCAGCCCCAGCATTTT
NA	TRBV19	TRBD1	TRBJ1-2	CASSIRQGRFYGYTF	TGTGCCAGTAGTATTCGACAGGGGCGGTTCTATGGCTACACCTTC
NA	TRBV4-1	TRBD2	TRBJ2-7	CASSQLAGGPYEQYF	TGCGCCAGCAGCCAACTAGCGGGAGGGCCCTACGAGCAGTACTTC
NA	TRBV12-5	NA	TRBJ1-2	CASGGGLGDFYGYTF	TGTGCTAGTGGTGGGGGACTGGGGGATTTCTATGGCTACACCTTC
NA	TRBV3-1/TRBV3-2	NA	TRBJ2-1	CASSPTRWREQFF	TGTGCCAGCAGCCCCACTCGATGGAGGGAGCAGTTCTTC
few	TRBV5-1	TRBD2	TRBJ2-7	CASRSSGSSEQYF	TGCGCCAGCAGGTCCAGCGGGAGTTCCGAGCAGTACTTC
NA	TRBV7-2	NA	TRBJ2-3	CASSLDGGTDTQYF	TGTGCCAGCAGCTTAGACGGGGGCACAGATACGCAGTATTTT
once	TRBV6-5	NA	TRBJ1-5	CASSYSWGGNQPQHF	TGTGCCAGCAGTTACTCCTGGGGGGGCAATCAGCCCCAGCATTTT
few	TRBV9	TRBD1	TRBJ2-7	CASSPLRTGARYEQYF	TGTGCCAGCAGCCCGCTGAGGACAGGAGCAAGGTACGAGCAGTACTTC
NA	TRBV6-5	TRBD1	TRBJ2-5	CASSYALGTVQETQYF	TGTGCCAGCAGTTACGCCCTGGGGACAGTCCAAGAGACCCAGTACTTC
NA	TRBV4-2	TRBD2	TRBJ2-3	CASSQDRLAGEGRADTQYF	TGTGCCAGCAGCCAAGATAGGCTAGCGGGGGAAGGGAGGGCAGATACGCAGTATTTT
NA	TRBV27	NA	TRBJ1-1	CASSFSYRDTEAFF	TGTGCCAGCAGTTTCTCTTACAGGGACACTGAAGCTTTCTTT
NA	TRBV19	NA	TRBJ2-4	CASRPLAGGQNIQYF	TGTGCCAGTAGGCCCCTGGCTGGGGGCCAAAACATTCAGTACTTC
few	TRBV10-3	NA	TRBJ1-1	CAISTTGTPEAFF	TGTGCCATCAGTACAACCGGGACACCCGAAGCTTTCTTT
NA	TRBV28	TRBD1	TRBJ1-6	CASSRRTGQGNSPLHF	TGTGCCAGCAGTCGGAGGACAGGGCAAGGAAATTCACCCCTCCACTTT
NA	TRBV29-1	NA	TRBJ1-1	CSVEGRYTEAFF	TGCAGCGTTGAGGGCCGATACACTGAAGCTTTCTTT
once	TRBV10-2	TRBD1	TRBJ2-2	CASSETGRNRELFF	TGCGCCAGCAGCGAGACAGGGCGAAATCGTGAGCTGTTTTTT
few	TRBV28	NA	TRBJ1-2	CASSLGLGSSPGYTF	TGTGCCAGCAGTTTAGGTCTGGGCAGTTCCCCTGGCTACACCTTC
NA	TRBV7-9	NA	TRBJ2-2	CASSRDRNTGELFF	TGTGCCAGCAGCCGCGACAGGAACACCGGGGAGCTGTTTTTT
NA	TRBV28	NA	TRBJ1-3	CASSFLSRGLLVGNTIYF	TGTGCCAGCAGTTTCTTGAGCAGGGGACTACTCGTGGGAAACACCATATATTTT
NA	TRBV28	TRBD1	TRBJ2-7	CASNPGTGEAYEQYF	TGTGCCAGCAACCCTGGCACAGGGGAAGCCTACGAGCAGTACTTC
once	TRBV4-1	TRBD2	TRBJ2-1	CASSQELGLAGRNEQFF	TGCGCCAGCAGCCAAGAGCTCGGCCTAGCGGGACGTAATGAGCAGTTCTTC
once	TRBV9	NA	TRBJ2-2	CASRSAGRDRTGELFF	TGTGCCAGCAGGTCGGCGGGACGAGACCGCACCGGGGAGCTGTTTTTT
NA	TRBV19	TRBD1	TRBJ1-2	CASSIGQGNYGYTF	TGTGCCAGTAGTATTGGACAGGGCAACTATGGCTACACCTTC
once	TRBV29-1	TRBD1	TRBJ1-5	CSVLVTGDQPQHF	TGCAGCGTTTTAGTGACAGGGGATCAGCCCCAGCATTTT
once	TRBV28	NA	TRBJ1-5	CASSSLGGAGQPQHF	TGTGCCAGCAGCTCCCTGGGGGGGGCAGGTCAGCCCCAGCATTTT
NA	TRBV6-5	TRBD2	TRBJ2-7	CASTGLAGEQYF	TGTGCCAGCACTGGACTAGCCGGCGAGCAGTACTTC
NA	TRBV7-9	NA	TRBJ2-7	CASSLSLDPSYEQYF	TGTGCCAGCAGCTTAAGCCTAGACCCGTCCTACGAGCAGTACTTC
NA	TRBV6-5	TRBD1	TRBJ1-1	CASSYLDRGTEAFF	TGTGCCAGCAGTTATTTGGACAGGGGCACTGAAGCTTTCTTT
NA	TRBV5-6	NA	TRBJ2-3	CASSLALGTYTDTQYF	TGTGCCAGCAGCTTGGCGCTGGGGACTTACACAGATACGCAGTATTTT
NA	TRBV6-2/TRBV6-3	NA	TRBJ1-1	CASSLLLSGNTEAFF	TGTGCCAGCAGTTTATTGCTGAGTGGGAACACTGAAGCTTTCTTT
NA	TRBV6-1	NA	TRBJ1-1	CASSEDRVTEAFF	TGTGCCAGCAGTGAAGACAGGGTCACTGAAGCTTTCTTT
NA	TRBV6-1	TRBD2	TRBJ2-1	CASSEEGGGIYNEQFF	TGTGCCAGCAGTGAAGAGGGCGGGGGGATATACAATGAGCAGTTCTTC
NA	TRBV4-2	NA	TRBJ1-2	CASSQDGGVDGYTF	TGTGCCAGCAGCCAAGATGGGGGGGTCGATGGCTACACCTTC